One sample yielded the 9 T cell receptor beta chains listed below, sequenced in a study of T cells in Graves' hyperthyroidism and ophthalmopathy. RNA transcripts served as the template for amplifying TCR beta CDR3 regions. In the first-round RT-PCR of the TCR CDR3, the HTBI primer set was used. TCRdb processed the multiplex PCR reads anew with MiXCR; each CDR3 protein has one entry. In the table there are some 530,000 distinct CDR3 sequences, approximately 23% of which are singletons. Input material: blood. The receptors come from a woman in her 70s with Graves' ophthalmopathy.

CDR3 coding DNA: TGTGCCAGCAGCGCTCGCCTCGGCCGCTCCTACGAGCAGTACTTC. It translates to CASSARLGRSYEQYF. J is TRBJ2-7 and V is TRBV14; D ambiguous. The V gene lost 5 bases and the J gene lost 0 bases, with 14 bases spanning the gap. In germline, CDR1 is SGHDN, CDR2 FVKESK. CDR3 size: 15 residues.

CDR3 in DNA: TGTGCCAGCAGTTCCGCGGTGGGGCAGTTCTTC. Translated, it gives CASSSAVGQFF. This chain joins TRBV7-9 and TRBJ2-1, with D hard to call. Trimming removed 6 bases at V and 12 bases at J, with 12 bases between. The CDR3 runs 11 residues. Germline loops: CDR1 SEHNR, CDR2 FQNEAQ (reference sequence). Combining the CDR3 with reference TRBV7-9 and TRBJ2-1 gives the whole variable domain DTGVSQNPRHKITKRGQNVTFRCDPISEHNRLYWYRQTLGQGPEFLTYFQNEAQLEKSRLLSDRFSAERPKGSFSTLEIQRTEQGDSAMYLCASSSAVGQFFGPGTRLTVL.

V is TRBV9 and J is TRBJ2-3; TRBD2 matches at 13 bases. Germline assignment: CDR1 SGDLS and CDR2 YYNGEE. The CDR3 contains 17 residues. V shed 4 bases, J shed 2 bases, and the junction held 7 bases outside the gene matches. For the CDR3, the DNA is TGTGCCAGCAGCAAAGGGGGACTAGCGGGGCCCACAGATACGCAGTATTTT. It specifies CASSKGGLAGPTDTQYF.

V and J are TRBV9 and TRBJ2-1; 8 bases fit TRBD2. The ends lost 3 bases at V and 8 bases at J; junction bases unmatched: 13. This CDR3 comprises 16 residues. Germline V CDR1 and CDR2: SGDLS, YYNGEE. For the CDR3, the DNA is TGTGCCAGCAGCGCTTATTCAAGCGGGAGTCGTGATGAGCAGTTCTTC. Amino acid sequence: CASSAYSSGSRDEQFF.

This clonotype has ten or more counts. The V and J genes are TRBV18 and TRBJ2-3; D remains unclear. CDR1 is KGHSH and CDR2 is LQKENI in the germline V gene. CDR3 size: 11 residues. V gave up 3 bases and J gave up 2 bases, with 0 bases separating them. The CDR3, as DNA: TGTGCCAGCTCACCCACAGATACGCAGTATTTT. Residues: CASSPTDTQYF.

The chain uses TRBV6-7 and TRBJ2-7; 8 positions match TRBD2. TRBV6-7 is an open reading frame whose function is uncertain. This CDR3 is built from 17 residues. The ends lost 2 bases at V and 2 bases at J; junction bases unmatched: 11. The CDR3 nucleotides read TGTGCCAGCAGTTACCCGACCGCTAGCGGGTCTACCTACGAGCAGTACTTC. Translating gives CASSYPTASGSTYEQYF.

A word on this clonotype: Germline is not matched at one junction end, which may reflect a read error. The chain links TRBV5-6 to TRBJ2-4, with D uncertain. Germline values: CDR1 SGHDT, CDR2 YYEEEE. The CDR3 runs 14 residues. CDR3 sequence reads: CASSMTGTKNIQYF. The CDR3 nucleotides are TGCGCCAGCAGCATGACTGGCACCAAAAACATTCAGTACTTC.

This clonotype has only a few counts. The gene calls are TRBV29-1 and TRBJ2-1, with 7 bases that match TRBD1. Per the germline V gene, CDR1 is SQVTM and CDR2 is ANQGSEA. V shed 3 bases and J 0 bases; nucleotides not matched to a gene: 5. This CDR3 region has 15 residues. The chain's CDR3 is CSVEGQPGSYNEQFF. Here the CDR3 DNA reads TGCAGCGTTGAGGGACAGCCGGGCTCCTACAATGAGCAGTTCTTC.

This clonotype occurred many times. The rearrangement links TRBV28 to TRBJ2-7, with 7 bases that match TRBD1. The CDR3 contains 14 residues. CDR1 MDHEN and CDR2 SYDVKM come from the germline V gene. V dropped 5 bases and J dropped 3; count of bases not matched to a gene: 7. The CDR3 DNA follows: TGTGCCAGCAGTACTCGGACAGGACACTACGAGCAGTACTTC. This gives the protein CASSTRTGHYEQYF.